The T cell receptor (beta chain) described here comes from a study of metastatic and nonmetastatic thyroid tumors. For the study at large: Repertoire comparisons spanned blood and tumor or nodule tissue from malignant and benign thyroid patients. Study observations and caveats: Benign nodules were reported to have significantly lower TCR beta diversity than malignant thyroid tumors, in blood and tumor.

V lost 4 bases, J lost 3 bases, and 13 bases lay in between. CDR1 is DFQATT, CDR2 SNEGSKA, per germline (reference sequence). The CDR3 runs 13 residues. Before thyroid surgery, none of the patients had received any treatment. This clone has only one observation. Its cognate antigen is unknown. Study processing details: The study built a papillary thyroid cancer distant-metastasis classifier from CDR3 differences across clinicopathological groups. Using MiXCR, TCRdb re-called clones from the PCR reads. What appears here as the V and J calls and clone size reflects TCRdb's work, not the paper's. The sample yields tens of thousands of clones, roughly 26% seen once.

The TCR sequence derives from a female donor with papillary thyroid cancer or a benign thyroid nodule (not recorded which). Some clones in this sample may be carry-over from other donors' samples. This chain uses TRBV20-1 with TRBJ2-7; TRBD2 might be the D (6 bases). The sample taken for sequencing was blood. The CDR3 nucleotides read TGCAGTGCTACAGGACTACCTCTCTACGAGCAGTACTTC. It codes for CSATGLPLYEQYF.